Shown below are 22 T cell receptor beta chains from a single sample sequenced in a study of T cell repertoires in cytomegalovirus infection (dated by TCRdb to about 2019). Instrument used: Illumina HiSeq 1500. TCRdb reanalyzed the raw reads on its own, using fastp at Q25 for trimming and MiXCR for clone calling, and kept in-frame beta chains. Identical CDR3 protein sequences are pooled into one entry, listed with their most common genes and DNA. The sample data list roughly 630,000 distinct CDR3 sequences, and more than 20% of these were observed just once. In total, the top ten clones hold 6.5% to 10% of the sample. Sequencing used CD8+ T cells from PBMCs. The receptors were gathered from a human donor in good health (CMV status not recorded). Some clones in this sample may be carry-over from other donors' samples.

This clonotype has a handful of counts. V and J are TRBV14 and TRBJ2-1; TRBD2 matches 7 bases. The CDR3 contains 15 residues. Trimming removed 4 bases from V and 6 bases from J; junction bases left unmatched: 9. The germline gives CDR1 SGHDN, CDR2 FVKESK. DNA for the CDR3: TGTGCCAGCAGCCCCTACCGGAGCGGGGCCAATGAGCAGTTCTTC. Translated: CASSPYRSGANEQFF.

This clonotype was seen more than once but under ten times. V usage is TRBV7-6 and J usage is TRBJ2-5; TRBD2 matches 7 bases. V gave up 5 bases and J gave up 2 bases; unmatched junction bases: 8. This CDR3 comprises 15 residues. Germline-derived CDR1 and CDR2 are SGHVS and FNYEAQ. CDR3 region: CASSGERDRQETQYF. As DNA, the CDR3 is TGTGCCAGCAGCGGAGAGCGGGACCGACAAGAGACCCAGTACTTC.

With regard to this clonotype: One base away lies a much larger clone, so this may be a sequencing read error. V usage is TRBV7-8 and J usage is TRBJ2-1, with D possibly being TRBD1 (6 bases). The CDR3 runs 16 residues. CDR1 and CDR2 from the germline V gene are SGHVS and FQNEAQ. This chain's CDR3 is CTSSLVVGGSYNEQFF. The CDR3 nucleotides read TGTACCAGCAGCTTAGTAGTAGGGGGCTCCTACAATGAGCAGTTCTTC.

This clonotype was observed a few times. The CDR3 protein is CASSLRGAATGELFF. Here the CDR3 DNA reads TGTGCCAGCAGTTTAAGGGGGGCAGCCACCGGGGAGCTGTTTTTT. The chain recombines TRBV12-3 or TRBV12-4 with TRBJ2-2, with D perhaps TRBD1 or TRBD2 (6 bases each). V lost 2 bases and J 4 bases, leaving 11 bases between the germline ends. This CDR3 has 15 residues.

This clonotype was seen a handful of times. The rearrangement joins TRBV28 to TRBJ1-1; TRBD1 aligns across 7 bases. Per the germline V gene, CDR1 is MDHEN and CDR2 is SYDVKM. There are 15 residues in the CDR3. The junction had 12 bases not matched to a gene; V was cut back by 5 bases and J by 6 bases. CDR3 sequence reads: CASSLGDRVGAEAFF. The CDR3 nucleotides read TGTGCCAGCAGTCTAGGAGACAGGGTTGGAGCTGAAGCTTTCTTT.

The chain is built from TRBV20-1 and TRBJ1-3; D may be TRBD1 (6 bases). Trimming shortened V by 1 base and J by 3 bases, and 10 bases separated the two germline ends. The CDR3 runs to 14 residues. The germline V gene has CDR1 DFQATT and CDR2 SNEGSKA (reference sequence). CDR3 DNA sequence: TGCAGTGCTAGAGCGGGGGGCTTTGGAAACACCATATATTTT. Its translation: CSARAGGFGNTIYF.

There are many counts of this clonotype. The V call is TRBV28, the J call TRBJ2-5, with a possible D match to TRBD2 (5 bases). This CDR3 is 17 amino acids long. Per the germline V gene, CDR1 is MDHEN and CDR2 is SYDVKM. Trimming took 4 bases from V and 5 from J, leaving 23 bases between them. CDR3 sequence reads: CASSSVSGSLFEETQYF. The CDR3 bases are TGTGCCAGCAGTTCTGTATCGGGATCCCTGTTCGAGGAGACCCAGTACTTC.

This clonotype was observed a few times. The chain carries TRBV20-1 and TRBJ2-1; D is uncertain. With 0 bases removed from V and 6 bases from J, the gap between germline ends came to 9 bases. CDR1 and CDR2 from the germline V gene are DFQATT and SNEGSKA (reference sequence). There are 13 residues in the CDR3. CDR3 residues: CSARDRRVNEQFF. The CDR3 DNA follows: TGCAGTGCTAGAGATCGAAGGGTCAATGAGCAGTTCTTC.

This clonotype has a handful of counts. The rearrangement links TRBV11-2 to TRBJ1-1; 7 nucleotides match TRBD1. The J segment lost 3 bases and the V segment lost 2 bases, leaving 3 bases of the junction unmatched. Per the germline V gene, CDR1 is SGHAT and CDR2 is FQNNGV. This CDR3 has 14 amino acids. CDR3 in DNA: TGTGCCAGCAGCTTACAGGGGGGTTACACTGAAGCTTTCTTT. It encodes CASSLQGGYTEAFF.

This clonotype was observed many times. The rearrangement uses TRBV7-2 and TRBJ1-3, with 7 bases identical to TRBD1. After removal of 1 base from V and 0 bases from J, the junction contained 6 bases not matched to a gene. Germline values: CDR1 SGHTA, CDR2 FQGNSA. This CDR3 spans 17 amino acids. The CDR3 loop is CASSLDDRALSGNTIYF. The CDR3 nucleotides are TGTGCCAGCAGCTTAGATGACAGGGCCCTCTCTGGAAACACCATATATTTT.

This clonotype has a handful of counts. A much bigger clone sits one base away, suggesting this may be a read error. V and J are TRBV4-3 and TRBJ1-4, with D unresolved. The V gene's germline CDR1 is LGHNA and CDR2 YSLEER. Trimming pared 0 bases from V and 7 bases from J, leaving 3 bases between. This CDR3 is built from 12 residues. CDR3 loop: CASSQDREKLFF. In nucleotides, the CDR3 is TGCGCCAGCAGCCAAGATCGTGAAAAACTGTTTTTT.

In its sample, this clonotype was seen many times. The chain has TRBV24-1 and TRBJ2-6; D not certain. Germline V gene lookup returns CDR1 KGHDR and CDR2 SFDVKD. This CDR3 is 16 amino acids long. Trimming took 3 bases from V and 2 from J, leaving 10 bases between them. CDR3 region: CATSDPSVTGANVLTF. In DNA, the CDR3 is TGTGCCACCAGTGATCCCTCAGTCACTGGGGCCAACGTCCTGACTTTC.

This clonotype was seen a handful of times. CDR3 amino acids: CASGPLGTDTQYF. DNA of the CDR3: TGTGCCAGCGGCCCTCTGGGGACAGATACGCAGTATTTT. V is TRBV12-3 or TRBV12-4 and J is TRBJ2-3, with no clear D. V shed 8 bases and J shed 3 bases, with 12 bases lying between them. This CDR3 contains 13 residues.

The chain joins TRBV29-1 to TRBJ1-2, with D possibly matching TRBD1 (6 bases). V lost 0 bases, J lost 6 bases, and 17 bases lay in between. The CDR3 sequence is 15 residues long. Germline CDR1 reads SQVTM; CDR2 reads ANQGSEA. For the CDR3, the DNA is TGCAGCGTTGAAGAGTGGGGGCCAGATAAGGATGGCTACACCTTC. The encoded protein is CSVEEWGPDKDGYTF. Based on the CDR3 plus reference TRBV29-1 and TRBJ1-2, the full variable domain is SAVISQKPSRDICQRGTSLTIQCQVDSQVTMMFWYRQQPGQSLTLIATANQGSEATYESGFVIDKFPISRPNLTFSTLTVSNMSPEDSSIYLCSVEEWGPDKDGYTFGSGTRLTVV.

Points on this clonotype: One base away lies a much larger clone, so this may be a sequencing read error. V is TRBV28 and J is TRBJ1-5; D gene unclear. The CDR3 length is 15 residues. Germline V gene data show CDR1 as MDHEN and CDR2 as SYDVKM. V shed 10 bases and J shed 6 bases, with 22 bases lying between them. CDR3: CANRLVPSVAQPQHF. CDR3 bases: TGTGCCAACAGACTAGTACCGTCCGTGGCTCAGCCCCAGCATTTT.

This clonotype appeared many times. The V gene is TRBV12-3 or TRBV12-4, the J gene TRBJ2-4, with 16 bases identical to TRBD2. The CDR3 extends over 21 amino acids. V shed 4 bases and J 0 bases; nucleotides not matched to a gene: 12. The CDR3 is CASSSTTGTSGGALAKNIQYF. The CDR3 DNA sequence: TGTGCCAGCAGTTCGACGACCGGGACTAGCGGGGGGGCCTTAGCCAAAAACATTCAGTACTTC.

This clonotype was seen only a few times. CDR3 nucleotides: TGCAGTGCTAGAGCCCCGGGAAACAGGCACACAGATACGCAGTATTTT. Amino acids: CSARAPGNRHTDTQYF. The genes are TRBV20-1 and TRBJ2-3; TRBD1 or TRBD2 may be the D gene (5 bases each). The germline V and J ends were trimmed by 1 base and 2 bases, with 16 bases remaining between them. This CDR3 is built from 16 residues. Germline-derived CDR1 and CDR2 are DFQATT and SNEGSKA (reference sequence).

In this sample, this clonotype turned up a few times. The gene calls are TRBV7-9 and TRBJ1-6, with TRBD1 as a possible D gene (5 bases). V lost 3 bases and J lost 13, with 28 bases in between. CDR1 and CDR2 from the germline V gene are SEHNR and FQNEAQ (reference sequence). The CDR3 length is 18 residues. Here the CDR3 DNA reads TGTGCCAGCAGCTTCCCCAGGGCTAGTTTCACCCCTCCGTATCCCCTCCACTTT. Protein product: CASSFPRASFTPPYPLHF.

This clonotype was found a few times. CDR3 residues: CATSRDRQGIETQYF. The CDR3 region has the DNA TGTGCCACCAGCAGAGATCGTCAGGGAATAGAGACCCAGTACTTC. The chain recombines TRBV15 with TRBJ2-5, with a tentative D call TRBD1 (5 bases). The CDR3 extends over 15 amino acids. Germline CDR1 reads LNHNV; CDR2 reads YYDKDF (reference sequence). V was clipped by 0 bases and J by 4 bases, with 12 bases between them.

The gene calls are TRBV5-6 and TRBJ2-7, with D unresolved. CDR3 size: 14 residues. Between the trimmed V and J ends, which lost 4 bases and 2 bases, there was a span of 13 bases. Looked up from germline, CDR1 is SGHDT and CDR2 is YYEEEE. CDR3 DNA sequence: TGTGCCAGCAGCCCTATGTGGACCACCTACGAGCAGTACGTC. Its translation: CASSPMWTTYEQYV.

The chain employs TRBV29-1 and TRBJ2-1; a weak D match, TRBD1 (5 bases). The germline gives CDR1 SQVTM, CDR2 ANQGSEA. Trimming shortened V by 5 bases and J by 4 bases, and 12 bases separated the two germline ends. CDR3 length: 13 residues. The CDR3 sequence: CSVFPTGYNEQFF. CDR3 coding DNA: TGCAGCGTTTTTCCTACAGGTTACAATGAGCAGTTCTTC.

The genes are TRBV12-3 or TRBV12-4 and TRBJ2-3, with D uncertain. With 6 bases removed from V and 1 base from J, the gap between germline ends came to 8 bases. The CDR3 is 13 amino acids. CDR3 sequence (DNA): TGTGCCAGCAGAAACGGTGGCACAGATACGCAGTATTTT. Encoded protein: CASRNGGTDTQYF.